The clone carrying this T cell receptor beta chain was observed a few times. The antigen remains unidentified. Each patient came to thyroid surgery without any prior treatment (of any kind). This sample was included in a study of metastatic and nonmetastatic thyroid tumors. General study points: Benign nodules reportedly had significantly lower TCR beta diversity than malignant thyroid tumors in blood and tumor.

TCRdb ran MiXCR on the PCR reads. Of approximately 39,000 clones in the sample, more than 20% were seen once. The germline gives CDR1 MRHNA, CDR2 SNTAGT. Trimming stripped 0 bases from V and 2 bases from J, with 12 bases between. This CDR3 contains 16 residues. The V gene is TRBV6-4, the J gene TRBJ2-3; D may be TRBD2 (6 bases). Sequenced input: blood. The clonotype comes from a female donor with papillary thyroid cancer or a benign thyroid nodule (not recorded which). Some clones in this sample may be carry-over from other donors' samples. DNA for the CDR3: TGTGCCAGCAGTGACTCGGTCTGCGGGATCACAGATACGCAGTATTTT. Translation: CASSDSVCGITDTQYF.